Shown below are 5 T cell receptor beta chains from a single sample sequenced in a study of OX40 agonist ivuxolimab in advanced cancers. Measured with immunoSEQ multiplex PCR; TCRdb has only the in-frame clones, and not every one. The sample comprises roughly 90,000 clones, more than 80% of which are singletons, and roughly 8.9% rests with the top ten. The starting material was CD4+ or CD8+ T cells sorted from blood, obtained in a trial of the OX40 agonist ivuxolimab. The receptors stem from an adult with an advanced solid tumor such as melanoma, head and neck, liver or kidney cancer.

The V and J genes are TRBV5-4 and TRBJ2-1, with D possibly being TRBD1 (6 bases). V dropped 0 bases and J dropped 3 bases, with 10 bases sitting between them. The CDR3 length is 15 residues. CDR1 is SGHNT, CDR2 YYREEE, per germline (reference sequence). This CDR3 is CASSLGRGNYNEQFF. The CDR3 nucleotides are TGTGCCAGCAGCTTGGGCAGGGGAAACTACAATGAGCAGTTCTTC.

The CDR3 DNA reads as TGCGCCAGCAGCCAGGCCTGGGGATTGGACGAGCAGTACTTC. Translating gives CASSQAWGLDEQYF. The V gene is TRBV5-1, the J gene TRBJ2-7; D unclear. Germline loops: CDR1 SGHRS, CDR2 YFSETQ. V was clipped by 4 bases and J by 5 bases, with 16 bases between them. This CDR3 comprises 14 residues.

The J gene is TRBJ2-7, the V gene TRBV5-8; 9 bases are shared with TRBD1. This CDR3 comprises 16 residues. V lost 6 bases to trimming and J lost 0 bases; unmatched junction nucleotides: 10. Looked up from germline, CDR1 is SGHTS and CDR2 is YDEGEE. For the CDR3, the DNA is TGTGCCAGCAAAGATACAGACAGGGGGATCTCCTACGAGCAGTACTTC. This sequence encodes CASKDTDRGISYEQYF.

This CDR3 is CASSLASGKVDTQYF. The CDR3 DNA sequence: TGTGCCAGCAGCTTGGCTAGCGGGAAAGTAGATACGCAGTATTTT. The chain joins TRBV5-4 to TRBJ2-3, with 9 bases matching TRBD2. This CDR3 comprises 15 residues. The germline V gene has CDR1 SGHNT and CDR2 YYREEE (reference sequence). V lost 0 bases, J lost 5 bases, and 4 bases stayed unmatched.

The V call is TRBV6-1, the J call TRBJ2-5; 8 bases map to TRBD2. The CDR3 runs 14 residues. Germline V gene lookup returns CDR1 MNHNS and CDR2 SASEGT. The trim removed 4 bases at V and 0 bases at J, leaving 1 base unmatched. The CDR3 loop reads CASSAGGYQETQYF. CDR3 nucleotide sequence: TGTGCCAGCAGTGCGGGAGGGTACCAAGAGACCCAGTACTTC.